What follows is one T cell receptor (beta chain) and its context. Its specificity is not known. These data originate in a study of T-cell memory formation after mild COVID-19. Study information: Clusters were largely donor specific.

Study-level results: Pre-infection memory already had some responding clones, implying cross-reactive memory joined.

Each CDR3 protein is one row after TCRdb ran MiXCR on the 5' RACE reads. The sample has 100,000 to 120,000 distinct CDR3 sequences, 18% seen once. This CDR3 is 16 amino acids long. From germline, CDR1 is SGHTA and CDR2 FQGNSA. Trimming removed 3 bases at V and 6 bases at J, with 18 bases between. Sample: PBMCs or a T cell subset sorted from them (not recorded which). The chain recombines TRBV7-2 with TRBJ2-1, with D possibly being TRBD2 (5 bases). The sequence was obtained from a man between 18 and 29 years old who had mild COVID-19 (a few samples of this study predate the infection). Cell type and time point are not known. CDR3 sequence (DNA): TGTGCCAGCAGCTTGGTTTCGCGGGCCGGTTCCAATGAGCAGTTCTTC. Translating it yields CASSLVSRAGSNEQFF.